This entry features one TCR beta chain sequence. One end of the junction does not line up with germline, which may come from a read error. Generated by immunoSEQ multiplex PCR, the TCRdb table keeps only in-frame clones and is missing some. The sample gives about 69,000 clones, approximately 92% of which show up once; under 2% is in the top ten. The CDR3 totals 13 residues. Germline values: CDR1 SGHRS, CDR2 YFSETQ. This sample is part of a study of T cell changes during pregnancy in multiple sclerosis. The sequenced sample was peripheral blood, obtained in the third trimester of pregnancy. The chain links TRBV5-1 to TRBJ1-1, with D possibly TRBD1 on 5 matching bases. The source of this sequence is a female donor in good health, enrolled as a control in a pregnancy study. The CDR3 is CASSLEGNTEALF. For the CDR3, the DNA is TGCGCCAGCAGCTTGGAGGGGAACACTGAAGCTCTCTTT.